This T cell receptor beta chain was recovered during a study of identical twins (dated by TCRdb to the mid-2010s). Context from the whole study: To test whether fetal clonotypes persist, the study used deep sequencing on TCR alpha and beta repertoires from monozygotic twins, unrelated adults of various ages, and cord blood. To rule out contamination, replicate twin experiments were performed at different times with different library preparation protocols.

Receptors were amplified or captured by 5' RACE. Sequencing was carried out with an Illumina HiSeq 2000. A universal primer binding site was introduced by template switching, and a unique molecular identifier was present in the final cDNA, enabling accurate counting of TCR cDNA molecules. Specific primers in the conserved constant-segment region were used to synthesize first-strand cDNA for TCR alpha and beta chains. To control for contamination, every cDNA library was double barcoded, receiving both a SMART-Mk sample barcode and Illumina barcodes. Two successive PCR steps introduced TruSeq adapter sequences along with Illumina sample barcodes. Sequencing of the TCR alpha and beta cDNA libraries was done on the Illumina HiSeq platform using custom primers. Processing in the source paper ran as follows. Unique molecular identifiers were extracted from raw reads with MiGEC, and CDR3 positions were determined with MiXCR. For each individual, recombination models were inferred using an EM algorithm with the repgenHMM and IGoR tools. The analysis of shared clonotypes was done with the tcR package in R, with sharing normalized by the product of cloneset sizes. Out-of-frame nonproductive sequences were analyzed to study raw recombination free of thymic and clonal selection effects. TCRdb reprocessed the public reads (quality trimming at Q25 with fastp, clone calling with MiXCR) and kept in-frame beta chains. Each entry merges the rows of one CDR3 protein and shows their most common DNA and genes. The V and J calls and clone size are TCRdb's, not the authors'. The sample table holds fewer than 500,000 distinct CDR3 sequences, of which approximately 24% were seen once. Roughly 3% of the sample goes to the ten largest clones.

What the work shows at the level of the full study, not this receptor alone: A weaker excess of twin sharing was found in beta out-of-frame sequences because the signal-to-noise ratio was lowered by fewer shared sequences. Compared with coincidental sharing between unrelated individuals, an excess of low generation-probability sequences was observed among out-of-frame TCR alpha sequences shared between twins. Abundant cord blood beta clonotypes had fewer insertions, young adult naive repertoires showed a similar but weaker trend, and memory repertoires showed no such trend. Invariant T cells such as MAIT and iNKT could partly confound zero-insertion analyses, although diverse VJ usage argued against such confounding for most clonotypes. Recombination models systematically underestimated out-of-frame TCR alpha sharing in monozygotic twins but agreed with sharing between unrelated individuals. Because the same donors could not be followed over many years, the conclusions depended on cross-sectional statistical analysis.

V is pared back by 2 bases and J by 0 bases, with 7 bases lying between the germline termini. The CDR3 measures 14 amino acids from cysteine to phenylalanine. The DNA shown is the 42-base CDR3, in frame from base 1. The CDR1 and CDR2 encoded by the germline V gene are SGHRS and YFSETQ. This clonotype has just a few counts. It lacks a known antigen. No base quality values were provided; no much bigger clone lies one nucleotide off. All donors were healthy Caucasians. Three pairs of female monozygotic twins, all aged roughly 18 to 29 years, made up the twin cohort. Positive isolation kits from Invitrogen were used to isolate the CD4+ and CD8+ T cell populations. These data were likewise used in another study, on T cells expressing NK-cell markers. That second report states: Roughly 8 donors provided sorted CD3+CD56+NKG2C+, CD3+CD56+NKG2C- and CD3+CD56-NKG2C+ T-cell subsets, whose TCR beta-chain repertoires were profiled. Among the eight sequenced donors, only one was HCMV-seronegative, while the other seven were HCMV-seropositive. In several experiments an anti-gammadeltaTCR antibody was added to restrict sorting to alphabetaTCR-expressing T cells. In more than five donors, the dominant CD3+CD56+NKG2C+ clonotypes were found to rank among the top 10 CD8+ clonotypes and to make up about 1.0-7.0% of CD8+ T cells. Those dominant clonotypes were again the most abundant among CD3+CD56-NKG2C+ cells in a handful of donors, at about 28.3-60.1%. It remained unclear whether the expanded NKG2C-expressing T cell clones were specific for HCMV antigens. The study sequenced eight donors, all healthy volunteers chosen at random: three men and five women. HCMV-specific IgG was detected in serum with a commercial ELISA kit to determine HCMV serostatus. MIGEC was used to demultiplex reads and group the reads by UMI, and MiTCR was used to assemble and quantify clonotypes. To exclude erroneous sequences, only TCR cDNA sequences supported by at least two reads were retained. The tcR package was used for downstream repertoire analysis, with clonotypes matched between fractions based on CDR3 nucleotide sequence plus V segment. VDJmatch was used to annotate antigen specificity against VDJdb, with one amino acid substitution in CDR3 permitted.

Specimen: CD4+ T cells sorted from blood. This sequence was found in a woman under 30 in good health. This chain joins TRBV5-1 to TRBJ2-3; tentative D gene TRBD2, with 5 bases matching. The DNA is TGCGCCAGCAGCTTAGCGGAAAGCACAGATACGCAGTATTTT. It is translated as CASSLAESTDTQYF. Outside the CDR3, residues come from the reference TRBV5-1 and TRBJ2-3 proteins, so the full variable domain is: KAGVTQTPRYLIKTRGQQVTLSCSPISGHRSVSWYQQTPGQGLQFLFEYFSETQRNKGNFPGRFSGRQFSNSRSEMNVSTLELGDSALYLCASSLAESTDTQYFGPGTRLTVL.